The 21 T cell receptor beta chains below all came from one sample that was sequenced in a study of blood T cell repertoires in COVID-19. Only in-frame clones appear in the TCRdb table, and some are missing; sequencing was by immunoSEQ multiplex PCR. The data show about 250,000 clones, almost 85% seen once. The sequencing input was PBMCs or T cells enriched from blood (not recorded which). These receptors all stem from a woman between 45 and 65 years old with acute COVID-19.

The rearrangement uses TRBV2 and TRBJ1-5; D gene uncertain. Between the trimmed V and J ends, which lost 1 base and 6 bases, there was a span of 13 bases. The germline V gene has CDR1 SNHLY and CDR2 FYNNEI. This CDR3 region has 15 residues. This CDR3 is CASSEVIRRSQPQHF. The DNA for the CDR3 is TGTGCCAGCAGTGAAGTGATCCGACGGAGTCAGCCCCAGCATTTT.

This sequence joins TRBV2 and TRBJ2-7, with 7 bases fitting TRBD1. This CDR3 contains 13 residues. The V segment lost 7 bases and the J segment 2 bases; nucleotides outside the gene matches: 5. Germline V CDR1 and CDR2: SNHLY, FYNNEI. CDR3 in amino acids: CASTDRIPYEQYF. The CDR3 DNA is TGTGCCAGCACGGACAGGATCCCCTACGAGCAGTACTTC.

The rearrangement links TRBV6-2 or TRBV6-3 to TRBJ1-2; D gene uncertain. Germline assignment: CDR1 MNHEY and CDR2 SVGEGT. This CDR3 contains 15 residues. Trimming removed 2 bases from V and 4 bases from J, with 14 bases in between. The CDR3 coding sequence is TGTGCCAGCAGTTACAGCGGCAGGACTTCCTATGGCTACACCTTC. This translates into CASSYSGRTSYGYTF.

V is TRBV7-3 and J is TRBJ2-1, with a weak D call TRBD1 (6 bases). Trimming removed 3 bases from V and 7 bases from J, with 16 bases in between. Germline CDR1 is SGHTA and CDR2 is FQGTGA. This CDR3 contains 15 residues. Here the CDR3 reads CASSFRRQDINEQFF. DNA for the CDR3: TGTGCCAGCAGCTTCAGGCGACAGGATATTAATGAGCAGTTCTTC.

This chain connects TRBV7-3 to TRBJ2-2; 7 bases line up with TRBD1. Germline CDR1 reads SGHTA; CDR2 reads FQGTGA. V lost 6 bases to trimming and J lost 4 bases; unmatched junction nucleotides: 5. This CDR3 region has 14 residues. DNA for the CDR3: TGTGCCAGCAGTCGGGACAGCCCCACCGGGGAGCTGTTTTTT. This translates into CASSRDSPTGELFF.

This clone appeared once. The V gene is TRBV25-1, the J gene TRBJ1-6, with a tentative D call TRBD1 (6 bases). The germline V and J ends were trimmed by 4 bases and 6 bases, with 10 bases remaining between them. Germline-derived CDR1 and CDR2 are MGHDK and SYGVNS. CDR3 length: 14 amino acids. CDR3 DNA sequence: TGTGCCAGCAGTGGAAGGACAGTTAATTCACCCCTCCACTTT. Protein: CASSGRTVNSPLHF.

J is TRBJ2-3 and V is TRBV27, with D possibly TRBD2 on 7 matching bases. The CDR3 runs to 14 residues. V shed 5 bases and J shed 1 base, with 10 bases lying between them. Germline CDR1 and CDR2: MNHEY and SMNVEV (reference sequence). Here the CDR3 reads CASSAGAGTDTQYF. DNA of the CDR3: TGTGCCAGCAGTGCGGGGGCTGGCACAGATACGCAGTATTTT.

The CDR3 DNA follows: TGTGCCTGGGGACCAGGAGGGGAGACCCAGTACTTC. Protein sequence: CAWGPGGETQYF. The J gene is TRBJ2-5, the V gene TRBV30; weak D call: TRBD2 (6 bases). Trimming took off 5 bases at V and 5 bases at J, with 12 bases between the two ends. The germline CDR1 and CDR2 sequences are GTSNPN and SVGIG (reference sequence). The CDR3 runs 12 residues.

The CDR3 spells CASSDIPPQGQNSSGQPQHF. The CDR3 DNA follows: TGTGCCAGCAGTGATATCCCTCCCCAGGGACAGAATAGCAGCGGTCAGCCCCAGCATTTT. V and J are TRBV6-4 and TRBJ1-5; TRBD1 agrees at 7 bases. Losses at the gene ends were 3 bases for V and 6 bases for J; bases not matched to a gene: 23. The CDR3 runs 20 residues. Germline V CDR1 and CDR2: MRHNA, SNTAGT.

This sequence joins TRBV7-6 and TRBJ1-1; D is uncertain. Germline loops: CDR1 SGHVS, CDR2 FNYEAQ. The CDR3 length is 15 residues. Trimming left V 5 bases short and J 0 bases short, with 13 bases between. The CDR3 sequence is CASSTIKGLNTEAFF. CDR3 coding DNA: TGTGCCAGCAGCACTATAAAAGGTTTGAACACTGAAGCTTTCTTT.

The V gene is TRBV2, the J gene TRBJ2-1, with 8 bases aligning to TRBD2. V lost 3 bases, J lost 5 bases, and 9 bases stayed unmatched. The length of the CDR3 is 16 residues. Per germline, CDR1 SNHLY and CDR2 FYNNEI. Here the CDR3 DNA reads TGTGCCAGCAGTGAGGGTGGCGGGGGGTTAAACAATGAGCAGTTCTTC. This translates into CASSEGGGGLNNEQFF.

The chain links TRBV7-9 to TRBJ1-4; a weak D match, TRBD1 (5 bases). V gave up 5 bases and J gave up 7 bases, with 17 bases separating them. Per the germline V gene, CDR1 is SEHNR and CDR2 is FQNEAQ (reference sequence). CDR3 length equals 15 residues. The CDR3 sequence is CASSGTGGVGEKLFF. In DNA form, the CDR3 reads TGTGCCAGCAGCGGTACTGGGGGGGTCGGTGAAAAACTGTTTTTT.

The chain links TRBV5-1 to TRBJ1-1, with a weak D call TRBD1 (5 bases). V was shortened by 0 bases and J by 4 bases, with 10 bases between the two germline ends. The CDR3 has 14 residues. Germline V CDR1 and CDR2: SGHRS, YFSETQ. In DNA, the CDR3 is TGCGCCAGCAGCTTGGCCAGGGCAGGCACTGAAGCTTTCTTT. As protein: CASSLARAGTEAFF.

This chain connects TRBV7-5 to TRBJ2-5; TRBD2 is the table's D call, not checked against the DNA. TRBV7-5 is a known pseudogene. The CDR3 is 18 residues long. Here the CDR3 DNA reads TGTGCCAGAAGCTCCGGAGTAGCGGGGGCCCAAAAGGGGGAGACCCAGTACTTC. Its translation is CARSSGVAGAQKGETQYF.

This clone was seen a single time. V is TRBV2 and J is TRBJ2-5; TRBD2 matches 7 bases. Trimming cost V 8 bases and J 5 bases; bases outside gene matches: 2. The CDR3 length is 11 residues. Per germline, CDR1 SNHLY and CDR2 FYNNEI. The CDR3 DNA is TGTGCCAGCGTCGGGGGGGAGACCCAGTACTTC. This codes for CASVGGETQYF.

The rearrangement joins TRBV6-5 to TRBJ1-1; D not certain. With 2 bases removed from V and 1 base from J, the gap between germline ends came to 8 bases. This CDR3 has 14 amino acids. CDR1 is MNHEY and CDR2 is SVGAGI in the germline V gene. For the CDR3, the DNA is TGTGCCAGCAGTTACGAGAAGAGGAACACTGAAGCTTTCTTT. Its translation: CASSYEKRNTEAFF.

V is TRBV7-8 and J is TRBJ1-1, with unresolved D. The germline V gene has CDR1 SGHVS and CDR2 FQNEAQ. The ends were cut back, 1 base at V and 4 bases at J, with 13 bases in the middle. The CDR3 covers 15 residues. Here the CDR3 reads CASSLEGRAPTEAFF. The CDR3 DNA sequence: TGTGCCAGCAGCTTAGAAGGGAGGGCTCCCACTGAAGCTTTCTTT.

The chain uses TRBV7-2 and TRBJ2-7, with D hard to call. This CDR3 comprises 15 residues. Trimming left V 1 base short and J 6 bases short, with 16 bases between. Germline lookup yields CDR1 SGHTA and CDR2 FQGNSA. The CDR3 nucleotides read TGTGCCAGCAGCTTAGATTCCGCGAATCCCTCCGAGCAGTACTTC. Translation gives CASSLDSANPSEQYF.

This rearrangement joins TRBV7-9 to TRBJ2-7; 7 bases align to TRBD2. CDR3 length: 14 residues. Germline values: CDR1 SEHNR, CDR2 FQNEAQ (reference sequence). After removal of 1 base from V and 6 bases from J, the junction contained 6 bases not matched to a gene. The CDR3 loop reads CASSLVPGRREQYF. The CDR3 DNA follows: TGTGCCAGCAGCTTAGTCCCCGGGAGGCGCGAGCAGTACTTC.

V usage is TRBV7-2 and J usage is TRBJ1-4; D is ambiguous. The CDR3 runs 14 residues. Germline V gives CDR1 SGHTA, CDR2 FQGNSA. V lost 5 bases to trimming and J lost 5 bases, with 12 bases between them. CDR3 region: CASSLFSPNEKLFF. DNA for the CDR3: TGTGCCAGCAGCCTATTTTCGCCGAATGAAAAACTGTTTTTT.

The rearrangement uses TRBV18 and TRBJ1-1, with D perhaps TRBD1 (6 bases). In germline, CDR1 is KGHSH, CDR2 LQKENI. The CDR3 sequence is 15 residues long. V lost 3 bases, J lost 6 bases, and 17 bases lay in between. The CDR3 DNA follows: TGTGCCAGCTCACCTCGAGGGGGGGCCGGCCCTGAAGCTTTCTTT. Translated, it gives CASSPRGGAGPEAFF.